What follows is one T cell receptor beta chain and its context. Its specificity is unknown. These data belong to a study of T cells after yellow fever vaccination. General study results and limits: The booster saw the reappearance of most primary-vaccination clones (about 95% CD4, about 88% CD8). A small proportion of clonotypes was detected in both the CD4 and CD8 compartments.

TCRdb recomputed calls from the 5' RACE reads with MiXCR, one row per CDR3 protein. This sample has roughly 240,000 distinct CDR3 sequences; 6% to 8% occur once, and the top ten carry around 1%. CDR1 is MNHEY, CDR2 SVGEGT, per germline. With V trimmed by 6 bases and J by 4 bases, 5 bases remained unmatched. There are 16 residues in the CDR3. This TCR derives from a man aged 25-45 years who received the YFV17D yellow fever vaccine. The chain recombines TRBV6-2 or TRBV6-3 with TRBJ2-2; 13 bases are a match to TRBD2. The sample in question was CD4+ T cells sorted from PBMCs, obtained on the day of the yellow fever booster vaccination. CDR3 DNA: TGTGCCAGCAGCCAAGGACTAGCGGGAGCCACCGGGGAGCTGTTTTTT. Encoded protein: CASSQGLAGATGELFF.